This is a list of T cell receptor beta chains from one sample in a study of beta chain features in type 1 diabetes. Generated by immunoSEQ multiplex PCR, the TCRdb table keeps only in-frame clones and is missing some. The sample carries 450,000 to 550,000 clones, over 25% recorded once. Sequencing used naive CD4+ T cells from blood. The receptor set was obtained from a man between 18 and 29 years old in good health. Each CDR3 is given with its conserved first and last residue. Each record gives: V gene, J gene, clone size, CDR3 protein. Clone size is not always given. Where it is, it says once, few, many or a class for expanded clones.

TRBV28	TRBJ1-2	.	CASSLRNYGYTF
TRBV2	TRBJ1-5	.	CASRNARGVQNQPQHF
TRBV2	TRBJ2-3	.	CASSETTDTQYF
TRBV28	TRBJ1-2	few	CASSLRGYGYTF
TRBV28	TRBJ2-1	.	CASSSSGRFPYNEQFF
TRBV7-6	TRBJ1-2	.	CASSPQDRRGYTF
TRBV30	TRBJ2-2	.	CARPAGEGTGELFF
TRBV18	TRBJ2-1	.	CASSPAAGDLGNEQFF
TRBV10-3	TRBJ1-1	.	CAISVQGANTEAFF
TRBV7-2	TRBJ2-3	.	CASSPRLSPGTDTQYF
TRBV7-2	TRBJ2-7	.	CASSLADRGTYEQYF
TRBV28	TRBJ2-1	.	CASTGGAGSSYNEQFF
TRBV19	TRBJ2-1	.	CASSIRQVDNEQFF
TRBV7-2	TRBJ1-5	.	CASSLDRGLYQPQHF
TRBV13	TRBJ1-1	.	CASRLRGTEAFF
TRBV29-1	TRBJ2-5	.	CSVGTGIQTQYF
TRBV6-4	TRBJ2-1	few	CASSEVSGRGNEQFF
TRBV5-1	TRBJ2-5	.	CASSFGTALQETQYF
TRBV19	TRBJ2-7	few	CASSIIGDRIGEQYF
TRBV4-3	TRBJ2-5	.	CASSQDGFPETQYF
TRBV9	TRBJ2-1	.	CASSVATTSGGYNEQFF
TRBV30	TRBJ1-1	few	CAWEDRTNTEAFF
TRBV5-1	TRBJ2-3	.	CASRQGSTDTQYF
TRBV30	TRBJ2-6	.	CAWSPTSTGANVLTF
TRBV5-1	TRBJ2-1	few	CASSLDPGGNEQFF
TRBV29-1	TRBJ1-1	few	CSAGTANTEAFF
TRBV4-3	TRBJ2-3	few	CASSQDPSGRARDTQYF
TRBV29-1	TRBJ1-2	.	CSLMVTGRGYTF
TRBV27	TRBJ2-5	.	CASSFQRTGGLETQYF
TRBV29-1	TRBJ2-1	.	CSVWTGAGRAYNEQFF
TRBV6-5	TRBJ2-7	.	CASRDWDDYEQYF
TRBV30	TRBJ2-3	.	CAWSLDRGVDTQYF
TRBV7-9	TRBJ2-3	.	CASSQRWGDTQYF